A selection of T cell receptor beta chains follows, all from one sample in a study of glioma-infiltrating T cells after dendritic cell vaccination. Assay: immunoSEQ multiplex PCR; the TCRdb copy retains only in-frame clones and omits some. This sample has fewer than 25,000 clones, with under 90% found just once. The specimen was blood, collected after dendritic cell vaccination. These receptors all stem from a human donor with glioblastoma. Each CDR3 is given with its conserved first and last residue. D genes are given only for firm matches. The listing skips clone size in some rows; elsewhere it reads once, few, many or a size class.

v_gene	d_gene	abundance	j_gene	CDR3aa	CDR3nt
TRBV7-2	TRBD1	NA	TRBJ2-3	CASSFSGTESTDTQYF	TGTGCCAGCAGCTTCTCCGGGACAGAGAGCACAGATACGCAGTATTTT
TRBV5-4	TRBD1	NA	TRBJ2-1	CASNSGGRAYNEQFF	TGTGCCAGCAATTCAGGGGGTCGGGCCTACAATGAGCAGTTCTTC
TRBV6-1	NA	NA	TRBJ1-1	CASSEAIEAFF	TGTGCCAGCAGTGAAGCTATCGAAGCTTTCTTT
TRBV6-4	TRBD1	NA	TRBJ1-2	CASSSGTDNYGYTF	TGTGCCAGCAGTTCGGGGACAGATAACTATGGCTACACCTTC
TRBV9	TRBD2	NA	TRBJ2-1	CASSVGLGRGYEQFF	TGTGCCAGCAGCGTAGGCTTAGGGAGGGGTTACGAGCAGTTCTTC
TRBV2	NA	NA	TRBJ2-5	CASRSQETQYF	TGTGCCAGCAGGTCTCAAGAGACCCAGTACTTC
TRBV10-3	NA	NA	TRBJ1-1	CAIKEGWNTEAFF	TGTGCCATCAAGGAGGGCTGGAACACTGAAGCTTTCTTT
TRBV6-1	NA	NA	TRBJ2-5	CASNRGLEETQYF	TGTGCCAGCAACAGGGGACTTGAAGAGACCCAGTACTTC
TRBV2	TRBD2	once	TRBJ2-5	CASSGGSGGEETQYF	TGTGCCAGCAGTGGTGGTAGCGGGGGGGAAGAGACCCAGTACTTC
TRBV4-1	TRBD2	NA	TRBJ2-1	CASSQEAGGYNEQFF	TGCGCCAGCAGCCAAGAAGCGGGGGGCTACAATGAGCAGTTCTTC
TRBV30	NA	NA	TRBJ2-1	CAWSGVRSGEYNEQFF	TGTGCCTGGAGTGGGGTACGGTCTGGGGAGTACAATGAGCAGTTCTTC
TRBV6-1	TRBD1	NA	TRBJ1-4	CASIRQGATNEKLFF	TGTGCCAGCATACGACAGGGGGCAACTAATGAAAAACTGTTTTTT
TRBV5-1	NA	NA	TRBJ2-3	CASSFRGPSSTDTQYF	TGCGCCAGCAGCTTCAGGGGCCCCTCTAGCACAGATACGCAGTATTTT
TRBV15	NA	NA	TRBJ1-1	CATRQMGNTEAFF	TGTGCCACAAGACAGATGGGGAACACTGAAGCTTTCTTT
TRBV5-1	NA	NA	TRBJ2-7	CASSLAAGEEQYF	TGCGCCAGCAGCTTGGCAGCAGGGGAAGAGCAGTACTTC
TRBV2	NA	NA	TRBJ2-5	CASSANRVETQYF	TGTGCCAGCAGTGCAAACAGGGTGGAGACCCAGTACTTC
TRBV4-2	NA	NA	TRBJ1-6	CASSQDLETPNSPLHF	TGTGCCAGCAGCCAAGATCTTGAGACACCCAATTCCCCCCTCCACTTT
TRBV9	NA	NA	TRBJ2-3	CASSPDRPGTDTQYF	TGTGCCAGCAGCCCAGACAGGCCGGGGACAGATACGCAGTATTTT